The 17 T cell receptor beta chains listed next were all sequenced from one sample in a study of T cell repertoires in cytomegalovirus infection. TCRdb reanalysed the reads using MiXCR and keeps one entry per CDR3 protein. The table records 560,000 or so distinct CDR3 sequences, approximately 16% of them present only once. The material sequenced was CD8+ T cells from PBMCs. All receptors come from a human donor in good health (CMV status not recorded). Some clones in this sample may be carry-over from other donors' samples.

This clonotype was observed at least ten times. The V and J genes are TRBV4-1 and TRBJ2-1; D may be TRBD2 (5 bases). Per germline, CDR1 MGHRA and CDR2 YSYEKL. This CDR3 spans 16 amino acids. The V end was cut by 0 bases, the J end by 7 bases, with 16 bases between. The CDR3 loop reads CASSQDLSPGKNEQFF. In nucleotides, the CDR3 is TGCGCCAGCAGCCAAGATCTGAGCCCGGGGAAGAATGAGCAGTTCTTC.

This clonotype was picked up many times. V and J are TRBV7-9 and TRBJ2-1; D unresolved. V was clipped by 3 bases and J by 6 bases, with 12 bases between them. Germline CDR1 reads SEHNR; CDR2 reads FQNEAQ (reference sequence). The CDR3 length is 14 residues. The CDR3 spells CASSFDSTSNEQFF. CDR3 in DNA: TGTGCCAGCAGCTTCGACTCGACCAGCAATGAGCAGTTCTTC. Using reference TRBV7-9 and TRBJ2-1 for the parts outside the CDR3, the full variable domain is DTGVSQNPRHKITKRGQNVTFRCDPISEHNRLYWYRQTLGQGPEFLTYFQNEAQLEKSRLLSDRFSAERPKGSFSTLEIQRTEQGDSAMYLCASSFDSTSNEQFFGPGTRLTVL.

This clonotype has only a few counts. The chain couples TRBV2 to TRBJ1-2, with D possibly being TRBD1 (6 bases). Germline CDR1 and CDR2: SNHLY and FYNNEI. The CDR3 sequence is 15 residues long. Trimming took 5 bases from V and 6 from J, leaving 19 bases between them. CDR3 residues: CASSKPGHRLDGYTF. The CDR3 DNA is TGTGCCAGCAGTAAACCGGGACACCGACTAGATGGCTACACCTTC.

This clonotype was picked up a small number of times. This chain uses TRBV9 with TRBJ2-7; tentatively, D is TRBD2 (6 bases). Trimming took off 0 bases at V and 4 bases at J, with 17 bases between the two ends. CDR3 size: 16 residues. Germline assignment: CDR1 SGDLS and CDR2 YYNGEE. The CDR3 sequence: CASSVDWGTGTYEQYF. CDR3 coding DNA: TGTGCCAGCAGCGTAGACTGGGGGACTGGAACGTACGAGCAGTACTTC.

This clonotype came up many times. The CDR3 region has the DNA TGTGCCAGCAGCTTAGGAGGGACTAGCGGGAGTGAGCAGTTCTTC. This gives the protein CASSLGGTSGSEQFF. The chain carries TRBV7-9 and TRBJ2-1, with TRBD2 identical over 14 bases. The CDR3 covers 15 residues. V lost 1 base, J lost 9 bases, and 2 bases stayed unmatched. CDR1 and CDR2 (germline): SEHNR, FQNEAQ (reference sequence).

Of note for this clonotype: It is likely a read error, because the conserved phenylalanine at the end of the CDR3 is missing. The chain carries TRBV29-1 and TRBJ2-1; 13 bases agree with TRBD2. CDR1 and CDR2 from the germline V gene are SQVTM and ANQGSEA. The CDR3 is 17 residues long. J was trimmed by 7 bases and V by 2 bases; bases with no gene match: 11. Written as DNA, the CDR3 is TGCAGCGTTGAACCGGGCACTAGCGGGAGGGCCTGGAATGAGCAGTTCTTA. Protein sequence: CSVEPGTSGRAWNEQFL.

This clonotype came up many times. This chain connects TRBV7-9 to TRBJ2-1; tentatively, D is TRBD2 (6 bases). V was cut by 5 bases and J by 2 bases, with 13 bases left in between. Germline CDR1 reads SEHNR; CDR2 reads FQNEAQ (reference sequence). The CDR3 loop spans 15 amino acids. The CDR3 sequence is CASSAQRAAYNEQFF. The DNA for the CDR3 is TGTGCCAGCAGCGCCCAGCGGGCAGCCTACAATGAGCAGTTCTTC.

The chain links TRBV10-3 to TRBJ2-3; maybe TRBD2 (6 bases). Germline assignment: CDR1 ENHRY and CDR2 SYGVKD. The CDR3 contains 16 residues. Between the trimmed V and J ends, which lost 6 bases and 1 base, there was a span of 17 bases. The CDR3 reads CAIRLGGGPGTDTQYF. The CDR3 region has the DNA TGTGCCATCAGACTGGGAGGAGGGCCGGGCACAGATACGCAGTATTTT.

The chain couples TRBV24-1 to TRBJ2-1; 7 bases fit TRBD2. The V gene's germline CDR1 is KGHDR and CDR2 SFDVKD. J gave up 0 bases and V 2 bases, and 3 bases lay outside the gene matches. CDR3 length: 16 residues. CDR3 sequence (DNA): TGTGCCACCAGTGATTCGGGGGGTTACTCCTACAATGAGCAGTTCTTC. Translating gives CATSDSGGYSYNEQFF.

Many counts were recorded for this clonotype. The J gene is TRBJ2-5, the V gene TRBV6-5; either TRBD1 or TRBD2 may supply D (6 bases each). CDR3 length: 14 amino acids. Germline V CDR1 and CDR2: MNHEY, SVGAGI. V was shortened by 5 bases and J by 4 bases, with 14 bases between the two germline ends. CDR3 sequence: CASSLDGGGETQYF. DNA of the CDR3: TGTGCCAGCAGTCTCGACGGGGGCGGAGAGACCCAGTACTTC.

This clonotype has at least ten counts. This chain uses TRBV6-6 with TRBJ2-7; D remains unclear. Germline CDR1 MNHNY, CDR2 SVGAGI (reference sequence). The CDR3 loop spans 15 amino acids. Trimming took off 4 bases at V and 0 bases at J, with 13 bases between the two ends. The CDR3 protein is CASSSGPASSYEQYF. DNA of the CDR3: TGTGCCAGCAGTTCGGGTCCCGCAAGCTCCTACGAGCAGTACTTC.

This clonotype was counted at least ten times. This chain connects TRBV7-9 to TRBJ1-1; D is possibly TRBD1 (5 bases). The CDR3 is 14 residues long. The ends were cut back, 0 bases at V and 2 bases at J, with 7 bases in the middle. Germline V gene data show CDR1 as SEHNR and CDR2 as FQNEAQ (reference sequence). CDR3 coding DNA: TGTGCCAGCAGCTTAGCCAGGGAAAACACTGAAGCTTTCTTT. It is translated as CASSLARENTEAFF.

This clonotype turned up a few times. A read error may produce the germline difference seen at one junction end. The chain employs TRBV10-3 and TRBJ2-7; no clear D. CDR1 and CDR2 from the germline V gene are ENHRY and SYGVKD. The CDR3 loop spans 13 amino acids. The CDR3 here is CAISLVPSDEQYF. DNA of the CDR3: TGTGCCATCAGTCTTGTCCCCTCCGACGAGCAGTACTTC.

V usage is TRBV4-1 and J usage is TRBJ2-2; D unclear. Germline V CDR1 and CDR2: MGHRA, YSYEKL. V shed 2 bases and J shed 1 base, with 8 bases lying between them. CDR3 size: 15 residues. The CDR3 sequence: CASSQQDGNTGELFF. The DNA of the CDR3 is TGCGCCAGCAGCCAACAGGACGGGAACACCGGGGAGCTGTTTTTT.

With respect to this clonotype: The CDR3 does not end in the conserved phenylalanine or tryptophan, so this is likely a read error. This chain connects TRBV6-1 to TRBJ2-7; possible D gene TRBD1, 5 bases. V lost 6 bases to trimming and J lost 5 bases, with 14 bases between them. The CDR3 runs 13 residues. The germline V gene encodes CDR1 MNHNS and CDR2 SASEGT. CDR3 amino acids: CASSQDIRDEQYL. CDR3 sequence (DNA): TGTGCCAGCAGCCAAGACATCAGGGACGAGCAGTACTTA.

There are many counts of this clonotype. The V call is TRBV7-8, the J call TRBJ1-4; tentative D call: TRBD1 (5 bases). Germline V gene data show CDR1 as SGHVS and CDR2 as FQNEAQ. The CDR3 is 19 residues long. Trimming pared 5 bases from V and 0 bases from J, leaving 22 bases between. CDR3 sequence reads: CASSQFKGTRGATNEKLFF. As DNA, the CDR3 is TGTGCCAGCAGCCAGTTCAAGGGGACGCGGGGAGCAACTAATGAAAAACTGTTTTTT.

This clonotype was seen a handful of times. The V gene is TRBV28, the J gene TRBJ2-1; D not certain. V lost 4 bases and J 6 bases, leaving 7 bases between the germline ends. The CDR3 length is 12 residues. Germline V gene lookup returns CDR1 MDHEN and CDR2 SYDVKM. CDR3 nucleotides: TGTGCCAGCAGTTCCCCTTCCAATGAGCAGTTCTTC. It codes for CASSSPSNEQFF.